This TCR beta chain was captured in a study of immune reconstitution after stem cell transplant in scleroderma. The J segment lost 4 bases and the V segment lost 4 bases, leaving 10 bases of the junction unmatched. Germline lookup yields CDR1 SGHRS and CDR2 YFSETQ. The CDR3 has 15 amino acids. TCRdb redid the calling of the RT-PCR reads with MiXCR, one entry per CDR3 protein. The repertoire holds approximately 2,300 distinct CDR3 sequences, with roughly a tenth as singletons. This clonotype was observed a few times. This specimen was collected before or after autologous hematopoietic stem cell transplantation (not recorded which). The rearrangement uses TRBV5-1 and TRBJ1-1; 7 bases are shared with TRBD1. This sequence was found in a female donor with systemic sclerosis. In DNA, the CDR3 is TGCGCCAGCAGCCCAAGACAGGGAAGCGGCACTGAAGCTTTCTTT. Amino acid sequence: CASSPRQGSGTEAFF.